This T cell receptor beta chain was sequenced for a study of shared clonotypes between healthy human individuals (dated by TCRdb to about 2020). As for the study more broadly: Two women and a few men aged 18 to 49 years were included in the cohort. For each donor, three plates each were used for CD4 naive and CD4 memory, two plates were used for CD8 naive, and one plate was used for CD8 memory. The study deeply sequenced blood TCR repertoires of five healthy adults to estimate repertoire size and the extent of clonotype sharing between individuals. Libraries were prepared and TCR repertoires were sequenced by different laboratories using diverse techniques, in order to increase sequencing depth and limit assay-specific biases. Per donor, leukapheresis produced somewhere between about 0.8 and 9.5 billion PBMCs. The investigation overall reported the following: Across four donors, about 4.5% of naive CD4, over 3% of naive CD8, roughly 2.3% of memory CD4, and roughly 0.41% of memory CD8 clonotypes were shared. Estimated clonotype richness was generally larger for naive than for memory subsets. Because the study included only a small number of donors, the genetic and exposure-history diversity represented was limited. Sampling was restricted to blood, and TCR repertoires in tissue are likely to differ from TCR repertoires in blood. Clonotypes shared by all four sorted-subset donors showed higher generation probabilities than non-shared clonotypes. Based on pairwise subsampling, the degree of clonotype sharing among donors was expected to be affected by sequencing depth. Incomplete sequencing was indicated by rarefaction of sorted-subset datasets, despite the large sequencing depth.

Healthy HIV-negative adults with no recently reported acute infections or vaccinations were included as donors. Every donor was a Caucasian adult living in Nashville, Tennessee, USA. Magnetic negative selection was used to enrich CD4+ T cells, after which naive cells were positively selected on CD45RA and the negative fraction became the memory subset. Blood was obtained by leukapheresis, after which PBMCs were separated by Ficoll-Histopaque density gradient centrifugation and cryopreserved in liquid nitrogen vapor phase. Analytical flow cytometry was used to check the purity and quantity of each magnetically sorted T cell population. Genomic DNA was isolated from every sorted fraction and measured by UV absorbance on a Nanodrop 2000c. On this clone: Its recognized antigen is unknown. No clone much larger than this one lies a single base away; base qualities are absent. Different DNA sequences within this sample yield the same CDR3.

Taken from the germline V gene, the CDR1 and CDR2 loops are KGHSH and LQKENI. V loses 3 bases, J loses 1 base, and the germline ends lie 9 bases apart. Including cysteine and phenylalanine, the CDR3 has 15 amino acids. Only the CDR3 region is kept as DNA, spanning 45 bases read in frame from base 1. Using the deep immunoSEQ assay, TCR CDR3 regions were amplified from genomic DNA by multiplex PCR. For each cell subset, the extracted genomic DNA was distributed evenly across all wells of several immunoSEQ 96-well plates, and each plate served as one replicate. For sorted subsets, each replicate PCR was loaded with around 220 ng genomic DNA, equivalent to about 33,000 T cell genomes. Purified libraries were quantified with a Qubit 3.0 fluorometer, sized on a Bioanalyzer 2100, and re-quantified with the KAPA Library Quantification kit. Every immunoSEQ 96-well plate was sequenced on a dedicated single-read 150-cycle Illumina NextSeq 550 flow cell. The study's own analysis went as follows. The immunoSEQ output contained only junctional sequences without quality scores, so filtering could not match that applied to full-length reads. To assign V/J genes and CDR3, sequences were annotated using PyIR, a Python wrapper for IgBLAST v1.9, with IMGT germline references. Reads were removed for weak V/J assignments (E-value above 1e-6), missing CDR3, stop codons, out-of-frame junctions, or ambiguous translated residues. A V3J clonotype was defined by an identical inferred V gene, J gene, and CDR3 amino acid sequence. Percentage overlap between repertoires was calculated by dividing the number of shared unique clonotypes by the size of the smaller repertoire. Richness of each repertoire was evaluated using RTK rarefaction, the Chao1 estimator, and Recon v2.1 estimates of unobserved clonotypes. Generation probabilities were computed with OLGA for all TCRbeta clonotypes obtained by the gDNA method from several donors. This is the immuneACCESS table as TCRdb keeps it, with only in-frame sequences that have V and J called. A part of the clones is gone; compared with another copy, unresolved V genes explain less than half, and the rest is unexplained. That table supplies the V and J calls and clone size; D and trimming were determined from the DNA. For this sample there are 2 million to 2.5 million clones; about nine tenths appear just once. The ten most abundant clones make up 0.37% of the sample.

The sequenced sample was naive CD4+ T cells from PBMCs. The cell subset or site label for this specimen denotes: CD45RA+ positively selected. This clonotype originated in a man younger than 35 in good health. Some clones in this sample may be carry-over from other donors' samples. Rearrangement joined TRBV18 to TRBJ2-2; a weak D assignment points to TRBD2 (6 bases agree). The DNA sequence is as follows: TGTGCCAGCTCACCGGTTAGCGGGAACACCGGGGAGCTGTTTTTT. This translates into CASSPVSGNTGELFF.